This T cell receptor beta chain was documented in a study of cytotoxic CD8 clonotypes in ibrutinib-treated CLL. This clone was seen once. Its antigen remains unidentified. Broader study findings: Higher clonality was seen at ibrutinib response and a return toward baseline at progression.

TCRdb's table, derived via immunoSEQ multiplex PCR, lists solely in-frame clones and lacks some. The profile shows about 250,000 clones, 60% to 75% of them singletons. This CDR3 is 13 amino acids long. Germline CDR1 SGHAT, CDR2 FQDESV (reference sequence). Germline trimming cut 8 bases from V and 2 bases from J; bases unmatched to any gene: 4. The genes are TRBV11-1 and TRBJ2-3; the match to TRBD1 covers 7 bases. The sample consisted of PBMCs, taken after 24 months of ibrutinib treatment. This TCR was recovered from a human donor with chronic lymphocytic leukemia. CDR3 sequence: CASGKGATDTQYF. The CDR3 DNA reads TGTGCCAGCGGAAAGGGGGCCACAGATACGCAGTATTTT.